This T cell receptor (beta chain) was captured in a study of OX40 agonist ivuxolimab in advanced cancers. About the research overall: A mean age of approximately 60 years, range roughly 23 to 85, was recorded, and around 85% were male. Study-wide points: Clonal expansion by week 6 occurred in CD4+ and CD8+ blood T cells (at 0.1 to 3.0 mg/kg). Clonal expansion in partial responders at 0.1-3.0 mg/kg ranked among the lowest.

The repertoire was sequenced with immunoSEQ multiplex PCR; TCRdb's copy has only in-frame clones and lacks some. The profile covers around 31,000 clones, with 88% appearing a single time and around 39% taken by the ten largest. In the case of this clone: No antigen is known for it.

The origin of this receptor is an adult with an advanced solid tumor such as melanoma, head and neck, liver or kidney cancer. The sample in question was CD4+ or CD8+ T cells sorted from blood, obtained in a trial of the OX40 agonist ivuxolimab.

CDR3: CASSLGTDHTGELFF. In nucleotides, the CDR3 is TGTGCCAGCAGTTTGGGGACAGACCACACCGGGGAGCTGTTTTTT. The chain recombines TRBV27 with TRBJ2-2; 7 bases map to TRBD1. This CDR3 has 15 amino acids. Trimming cost V 3 bases and J 3 bases; bases outside gene matches: 4. The V gene's germline CDR1 is MNHEY and CDR2 SMNVEV (reference sequence).